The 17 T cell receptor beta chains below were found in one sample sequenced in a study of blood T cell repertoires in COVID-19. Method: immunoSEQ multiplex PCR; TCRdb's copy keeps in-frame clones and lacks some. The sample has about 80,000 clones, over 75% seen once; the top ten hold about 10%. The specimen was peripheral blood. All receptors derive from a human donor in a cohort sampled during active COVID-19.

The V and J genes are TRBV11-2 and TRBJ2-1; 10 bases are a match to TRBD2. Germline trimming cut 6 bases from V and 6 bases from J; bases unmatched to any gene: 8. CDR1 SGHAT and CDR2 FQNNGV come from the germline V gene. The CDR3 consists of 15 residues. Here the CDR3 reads CASRISGGAFNEQFF. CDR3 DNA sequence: TGTGCCAGCAGGATCAGCGGGGGGGCCTTCAATGAGCAGTTCTTC.

The chain's CDR3 is CASSLEWGLGRSSYNSPLHF. The CDR3 nucleotides are TGTGCCAGCAGCTTAGAATGGGGTTTGGGGCGTAGCTCCTATAATTCACCCCTCCACTTT. V usage is TRBV11-2 and J usage is TRBJ1-6; TRBD1 is a possible D gene (5 bases). The CDR3 runs 20 residues. Germline V CDR1 and CDR2: SGHAT, FQNNGV. V shed 0 bases and J shed 0 bases, with 18 bases lying between them.

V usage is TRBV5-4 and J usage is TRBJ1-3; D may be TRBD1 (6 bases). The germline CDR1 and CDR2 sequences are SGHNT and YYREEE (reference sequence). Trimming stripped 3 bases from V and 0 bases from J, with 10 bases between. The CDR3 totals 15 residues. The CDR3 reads CASSSDSSSGNTIYF. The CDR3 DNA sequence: TGTGCCAGCAGCTCGGACAGTAGCTCTGGAAACACCATATATTTT.

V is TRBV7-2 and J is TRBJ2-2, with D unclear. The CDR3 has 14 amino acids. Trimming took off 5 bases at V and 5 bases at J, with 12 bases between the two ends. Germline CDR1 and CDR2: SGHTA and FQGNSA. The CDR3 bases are TGTGCCAGCAGCCCCTCGGTTTCGACCGGGGAGCTGTTTTTT. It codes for CASSPSVSTGELFF.

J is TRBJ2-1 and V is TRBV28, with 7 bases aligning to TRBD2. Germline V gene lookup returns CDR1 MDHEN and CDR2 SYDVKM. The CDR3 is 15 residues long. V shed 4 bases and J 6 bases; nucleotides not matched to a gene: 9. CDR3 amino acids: CASSYPSGRGNEQFF. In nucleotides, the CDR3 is TGTGCCAGCAGTTACCCTAGCGGCCGCGGCAATGAGCAGTTCTTC.

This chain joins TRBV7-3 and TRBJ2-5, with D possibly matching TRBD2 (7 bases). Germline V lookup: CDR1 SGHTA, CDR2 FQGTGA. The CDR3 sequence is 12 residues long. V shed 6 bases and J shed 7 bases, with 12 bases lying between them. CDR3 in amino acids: CASSSGEGTQYF. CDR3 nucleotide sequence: TGTGCCAGCAGTTCAGGGGAGGGGACCCAGTACTTC.

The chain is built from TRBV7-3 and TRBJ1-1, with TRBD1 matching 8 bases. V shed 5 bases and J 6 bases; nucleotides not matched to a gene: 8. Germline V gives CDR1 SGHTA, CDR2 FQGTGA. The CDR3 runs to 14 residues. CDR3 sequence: CASSLGQGGSEAFF. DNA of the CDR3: TGTGCCAGCAGCCTAGGACAGGGAGGCTCTGAAGCTTTCTTT.

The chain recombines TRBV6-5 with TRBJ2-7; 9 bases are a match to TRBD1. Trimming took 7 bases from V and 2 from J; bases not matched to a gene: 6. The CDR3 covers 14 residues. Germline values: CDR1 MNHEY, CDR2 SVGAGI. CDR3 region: CASTPGDRAYEQYF. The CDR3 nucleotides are TGTGCCAGCACCCCTGGGGACAGGGCCTACGAGCAGTACTTC.

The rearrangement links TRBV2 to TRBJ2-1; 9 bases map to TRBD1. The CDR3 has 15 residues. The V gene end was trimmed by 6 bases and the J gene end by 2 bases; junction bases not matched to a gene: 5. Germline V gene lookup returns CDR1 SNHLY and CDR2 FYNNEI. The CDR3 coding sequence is TGTGCCAGCAGCAAGGGACAGGGAACCTACAATGAGCAGTTCTTC. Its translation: CASSKGQGTYNEQFF.

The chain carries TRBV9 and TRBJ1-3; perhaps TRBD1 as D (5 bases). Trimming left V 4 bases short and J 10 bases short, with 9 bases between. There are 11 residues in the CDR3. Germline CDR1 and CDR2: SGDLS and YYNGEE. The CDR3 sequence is CASSKQDTIYF. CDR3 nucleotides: TGTGCCAGCAGCAAACAGGATACCATATATTTT. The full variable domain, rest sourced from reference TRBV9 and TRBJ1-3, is DSGVTQTPKHLITATGQRVTLRCSPRSGDLSVYWYQQSLDQGLQFLIQYYNGEERAKGNILERFSAQQFPDLHSELNLSSLELGDSALYFCASSKQDTIYFGEGSWLTVV.

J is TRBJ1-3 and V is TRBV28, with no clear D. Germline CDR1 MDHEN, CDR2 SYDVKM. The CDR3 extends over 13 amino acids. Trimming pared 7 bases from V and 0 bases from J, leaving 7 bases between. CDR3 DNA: TGTGCCAGCAAGCCGAGCTCTGGAAACACCATATATTTT. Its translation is CASKPSSGNTIYF.

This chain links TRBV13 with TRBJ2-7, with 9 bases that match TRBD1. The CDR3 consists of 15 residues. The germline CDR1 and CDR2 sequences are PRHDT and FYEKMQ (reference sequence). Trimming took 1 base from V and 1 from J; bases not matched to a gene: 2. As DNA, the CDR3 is TGTGCCAGCAGCTTAGAAGGACAGGGGTCCTACGAGCAGTACTTC. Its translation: CASSLEGQGSYEQYF.

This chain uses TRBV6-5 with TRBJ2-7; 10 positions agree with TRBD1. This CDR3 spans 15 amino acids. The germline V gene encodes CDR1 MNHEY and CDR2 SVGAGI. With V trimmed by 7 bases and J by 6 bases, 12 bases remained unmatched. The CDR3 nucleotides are TGTGCCAGCACCCCGGGTGGGACAGGGGAAGGCGAGCAGTACTTC. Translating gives CASTPGGTGEGEQYF.

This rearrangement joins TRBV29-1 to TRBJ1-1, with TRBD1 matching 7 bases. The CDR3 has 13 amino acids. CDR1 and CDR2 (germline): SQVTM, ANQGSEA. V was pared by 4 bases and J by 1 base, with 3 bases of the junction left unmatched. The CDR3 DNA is TGCAGCGTTGCGGGGACAGCGAACACTGAAGCTTTCTTT. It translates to CSVAGTANTEAFF.

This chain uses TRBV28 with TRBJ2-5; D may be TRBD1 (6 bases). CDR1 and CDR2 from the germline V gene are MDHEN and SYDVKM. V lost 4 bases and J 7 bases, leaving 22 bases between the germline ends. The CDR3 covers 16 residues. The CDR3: CASSSRYAGERGTQYF. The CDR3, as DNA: TGTGCCAGCAGTTCCCGCTATGCAGGGGAAAGAGGGACCCAGTACTTC. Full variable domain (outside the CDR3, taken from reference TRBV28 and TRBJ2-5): DVKVTQSSRYLVKRTGEKVFLECVQDMDHENMFWYRQDPGLGLRLIYFSYDVKMKEKGDIPEGYSVSREKKERFSLILESASTNQTSMYLCASSSRYAGERGTQYFGPGTRLLVL.

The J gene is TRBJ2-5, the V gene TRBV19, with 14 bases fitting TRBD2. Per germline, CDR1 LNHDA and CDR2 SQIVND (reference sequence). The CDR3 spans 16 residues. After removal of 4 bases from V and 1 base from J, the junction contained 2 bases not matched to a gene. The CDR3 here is CASSTTSGGVQETQYF. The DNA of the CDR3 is TGTGCCAGTAGTACGACTAGCGGGGGGGTCCAAGAGACCCAGTACTTC.

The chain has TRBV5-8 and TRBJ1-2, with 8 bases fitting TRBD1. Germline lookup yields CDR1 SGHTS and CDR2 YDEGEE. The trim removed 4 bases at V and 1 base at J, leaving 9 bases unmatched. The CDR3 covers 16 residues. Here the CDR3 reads CASSRDRGRGNYGYTF. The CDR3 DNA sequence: TGTGCCAGCAGCAGAGACAGGGGCCGGGGTAACTATGGCTACACCTTC.